Listed below are T cell receptor beta chains from one sample, sequenced in a study of molecular identifiers for immune sequencing clone quantification. TCRdb called the PCR reads again in MiXCR, with one record for every CDR3 protein. The sample consists of about 68,000 distinct CDR3 sequences, around a sixth of them appearing once. Sequences were obtained from naive CD8+ T cells from blood, with Jurkat cell RNA spiked in. The receptors shown here come from a human donor in good health. Some libraries in this study had Jurkat cell RNA spiked in. The CDR3 runs from the conserved cysteine through the conserved F or W. The D gene is left open where the match is weak. Clone size is stated in some rows and not others, as once, few, many or a class when expanded.

size | J | V | D | CDR3 | DNA
few | TRBJ2-1 | TRBV30 | NA | CAWSVLGNEQFF | TGTGCCTGGAGTGTACTCGGCAATGAGCAGTTCTTC
NA | TRBJ1-6 | TRBV3-1 | TRBD1 | CASSQEDRFNSPLHF | TGTGCCAGCAGCCAAGAGGACAGGTTTAATTCACCCCTCCACTTT
many | TRBJ1-5 | TRBV27 | NA | CATGQPQHF | TGTGCCACCGGCCAGCCCCAGCATTTT
many | TRBJ2-1 | TRBV6-6 | TRBD1 | CASSRTGGYNEQFF | TGTGCCAGCAGTCGGACAGGGGGATACAATGAGCAGTTCTTC
NA | TRBJ2-1 | TRBV4-1 | TRBD2 | CACSQYLAGVPPYNGQFF | TGCGCCTGCAGCCAGTACCTAGCGGGAGTTCCTCCCTACAATGGGCAGTTCTTC
few | TRBJ1-1 | TRBV12-3/TRBV12-4 | NA | CASSISIHRAFF | TGTGCCAGCAGCATATCAATTCACAGGGCTTTCTTT
few | TRBJ1-2 | TRBV6-5 | TRBD1 | CASSYETGIGYTF | TGTGCCAGCAGTTACGAGACAGGGATTGGCTACACCTTC
NA | TRBJ1-2 | TRBV5-6 | TRBD1 | CASRPGQGPSNYGYTF | TGTGCCAGCAGACCGGGACAGGGGCCGTCTAACTATGGCTACACCTTC
many | TRBJ2-3 | TRBV12-3/TRBV12-4 | TRBD2 | CASIPGLASDTQYF | TGTGCCAGCATTCCGGGACTAGCGTCAGATACGCAGTATTTT
many | TRBJ1-4 | TRBV6-2/TRBV6-3 | NA | CASSYEPRDKINEKLFF | TGTGCCAGCAGTTACGAGCCCCGGGACAAGATTAATGAAAAACTGTTTTTT
few | TRBJ2-1 | TRBV7-6 | NA | CASSLAQVTGEQFF | TGTGCCAGCAGCTTAGCGCAAGTTACTGGTGAGCAGTTCTTC
many | TRBJ2-3 | TRBV4-1 | NA | CASSQAESKRSTDTQYF | TGCGCCAGCAGCCAGGCGGAGTCCAAACGTAGCACAGATACGCAGTATTTT
many | TRBJ2-1 | TRBV24-1 | TRBD1 | CATSDPDRVPYNEQFF | TGTGCCACCAGTGATCCGGACAGGGTGCCCTACAATGAGCAGTTCTTC
many | TRBJ2-1 | TRBV4-2 | NA | CASSPELHEQFF | TGTGCCAGCAGCCCCGAGCTCCATGAGCAGTTCTTC
many | TRBJ2-5 | TRBV6-5 | TRBD1 | CASRDGGRGSQETQYF | TGTGCCAGTAGGGATGGGGGCAGGGGGTCCCAAGAGACCCAGTACTTC
few | TRBJ2-1 | TRBV12-5 | TRBD1 | CASGLDRGHNEQFF | TGTGCTAGTGGTTTAGACAGGGGGCACAATGAGCAGTTCTTC
many | TRBJ1-6 | TRBV4-1 | NA | CASSQDQNPRPNSPLHF | TGCGCCAGCAGCCAAGATCAAAACCCCAGGCCTAATTCACCCCTCCACTTT
many | TRBJ1-4 | TRBV12-3/TRBV12-4 | NA | CASSLRSEGVGEKLFF | TGTGCCAGCAGTCTCAGGAGCGAGGGGGTAGGCGAAAAACTGTTTTTT
many | TRBJ2-1 | TRBV10-3 | TRBD2 | CAISEFSGTVYNEQFF | TGTGCCATCAGTGAGTTTAGCGGGACCGTATACAATGAGCAGTTCTTC
many | TRBJ2-3 | TRBV20-1 | TRBD2 | CSAEQLAGGPGDTQYF | TGCAGTGCTGAACAACTAGCGGGAGGGCCGGGAGATACGCAGTATTTT